This record looks at one T cell receptor beta chain sequence and its context. Multiple sclerosis controls were treatment-naive patients with stable or active relapsing-remitting disease. The data were obtained in a study of CD8 T cells in Susac syndrome. V trimming: 6 bases; J trimming: 7 bases; junction bases outside the gene matches: 3. CDR3 length: 12 residues. Random hexamers served to reverse transcribe roughly 0.5 to 1 ug RNA. Multiplex PCR with immunoSEQ amplified the TCR beta CDR3 across 54 Vbeta and 13 Jbeta. TCRdb itself ran the immunoSEQ multiplex PCR reads through MiXCR, one entry per CDR3 protein. This sample has about 280,000 distinct CDR3 sequences, with roughly 84% found just once.

This TCR derives from a human donor with multiple sclerosis. This chain connects TRBV12-3 or TRBV12-4 to TRBJ2-1; 7 nucleotides agree with TRBD2. The sample comprised CD8+ T cells from PBMCs. CDR3 in DNA: TGTGCCAGCAGAGGACTAGGGAATGAGCAGTTCTTC. Encoded protein: CASRGLGNEQFF.